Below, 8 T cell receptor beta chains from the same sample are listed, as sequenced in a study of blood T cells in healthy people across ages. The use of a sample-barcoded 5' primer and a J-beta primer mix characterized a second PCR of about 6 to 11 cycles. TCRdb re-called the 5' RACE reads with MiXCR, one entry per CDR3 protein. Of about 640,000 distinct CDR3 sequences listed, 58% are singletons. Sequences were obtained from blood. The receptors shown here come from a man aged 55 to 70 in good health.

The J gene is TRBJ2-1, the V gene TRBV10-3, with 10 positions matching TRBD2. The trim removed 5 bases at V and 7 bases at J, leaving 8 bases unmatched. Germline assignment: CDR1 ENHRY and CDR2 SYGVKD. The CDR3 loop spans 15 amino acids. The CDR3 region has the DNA TGTGCCATCAGTAAACTAGCGGGGACTGAGAATGAGCAGTTCTTC. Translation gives CAISKLAGTENEQFF.

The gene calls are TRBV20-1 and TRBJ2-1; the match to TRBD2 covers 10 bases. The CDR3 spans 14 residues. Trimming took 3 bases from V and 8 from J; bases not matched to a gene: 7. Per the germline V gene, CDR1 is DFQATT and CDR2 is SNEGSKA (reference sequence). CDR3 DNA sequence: TGCAGTGCTAGTCCAAGCGGGGGGGCGCATGAGCAGTTCTTC. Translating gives CSASPSGGAHEQFF.

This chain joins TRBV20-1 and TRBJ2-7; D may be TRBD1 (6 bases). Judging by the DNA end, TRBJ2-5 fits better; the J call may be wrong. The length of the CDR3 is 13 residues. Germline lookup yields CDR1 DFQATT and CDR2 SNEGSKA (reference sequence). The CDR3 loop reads CSAQQGWEETQYF. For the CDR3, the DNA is TGCAGTGCCCAGCAGGGGTGGGAGGAGACCCAGTACTTC.

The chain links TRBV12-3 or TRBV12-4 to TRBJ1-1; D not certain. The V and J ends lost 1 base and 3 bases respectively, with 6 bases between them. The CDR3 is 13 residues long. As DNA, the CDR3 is TGTGCCAGCAGTTTAGATTTGGACACTGAAGCTTTCTTT. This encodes CASSLDLDTEAFF.

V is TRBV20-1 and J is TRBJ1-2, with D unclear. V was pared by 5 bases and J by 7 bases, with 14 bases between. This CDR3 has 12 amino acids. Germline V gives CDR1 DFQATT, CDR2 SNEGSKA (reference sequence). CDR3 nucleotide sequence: TGCAGTGCTCCGGCATCCTCCTCTGGCTACACCTTC. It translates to CSAPASSSGYTF.

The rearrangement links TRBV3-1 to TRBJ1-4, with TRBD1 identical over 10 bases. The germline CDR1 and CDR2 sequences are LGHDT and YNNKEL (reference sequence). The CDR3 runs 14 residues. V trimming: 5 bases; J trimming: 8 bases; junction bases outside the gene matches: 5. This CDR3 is CASSLGTGVEKLFF. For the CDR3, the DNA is TGTGCCAGCAGCTTAGGGACAGGGGTCGAAAAACTGTTTTTT. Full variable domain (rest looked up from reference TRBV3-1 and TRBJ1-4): DTAVSQTPKYLVTQMGNDKSIKCEQNLGHDTMYWYKQDSKKFLKIMFSYNNKELIINETVPNRFSPKSPDKAHLNLHINSLELGDSAVYFCASSLGTGVEKLFFGSGTQLSVL.

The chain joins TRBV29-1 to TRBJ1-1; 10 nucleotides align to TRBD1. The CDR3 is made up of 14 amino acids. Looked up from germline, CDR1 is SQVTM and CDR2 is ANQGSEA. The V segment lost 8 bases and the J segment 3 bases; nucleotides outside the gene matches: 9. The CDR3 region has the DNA TGCAGCATACGACAGGGGGCGGGGGACACTGAAGCTTTCTTT. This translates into CSIRQGAGDTEAFF.

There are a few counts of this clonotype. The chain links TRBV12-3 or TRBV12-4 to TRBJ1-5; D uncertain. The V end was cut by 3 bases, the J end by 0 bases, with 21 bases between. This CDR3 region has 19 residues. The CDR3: CASSFPSRAGGYSNQPQHF. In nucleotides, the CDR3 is TGTGCCAGCAGTTTTCCCTCACGCGCAGGCGGATATAGCAATCAGCCCCAGCATTTT.